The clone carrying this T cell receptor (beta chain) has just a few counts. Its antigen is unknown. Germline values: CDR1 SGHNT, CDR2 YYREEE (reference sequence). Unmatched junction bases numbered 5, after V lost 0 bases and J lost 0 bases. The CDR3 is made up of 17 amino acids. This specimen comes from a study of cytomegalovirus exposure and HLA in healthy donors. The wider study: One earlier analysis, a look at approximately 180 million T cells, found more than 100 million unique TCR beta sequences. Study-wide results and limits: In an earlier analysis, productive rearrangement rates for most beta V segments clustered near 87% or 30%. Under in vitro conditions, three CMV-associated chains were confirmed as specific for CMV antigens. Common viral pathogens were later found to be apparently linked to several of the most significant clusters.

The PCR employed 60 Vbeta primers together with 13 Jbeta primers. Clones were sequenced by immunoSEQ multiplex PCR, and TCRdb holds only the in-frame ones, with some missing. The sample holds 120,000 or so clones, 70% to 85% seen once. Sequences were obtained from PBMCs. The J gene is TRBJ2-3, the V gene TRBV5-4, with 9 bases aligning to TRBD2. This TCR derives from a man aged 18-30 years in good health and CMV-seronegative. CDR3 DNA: TGTGCCAGCAGCTTGGTTGCGGGGGGGACCAGCACAGATACGCAGTATTTT. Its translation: CASSLVAGGTSTDTQYF. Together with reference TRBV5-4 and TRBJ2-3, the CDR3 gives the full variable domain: ETGVTQSPTHLIKTRGQQVTLRCSSQSGHNTVSWYQQALGQGPQFIFQYYREEENGRGNFPPRFSGLQFPNYSSELNVNALELDDSALYLCASSLVAGGTSTDTQYFGPGTRLTVL.